This T cell receptor (beta chain) was captured in a study of identifying expanded T cells in peripheral blood. Regarding the study as a whole: Clone count variance between roughly 2-week samples rose with total template count. Technical replicates showed around 1.3 changed clones; two weeks roughly 16; four weeks 19.

Of note for this clone: Its antigen is unidentified.

The data were produced by immunoSEQ multiplex PCR, yet TCRdb's version contains in-frame clones alone and is incomplete. The sample carries roughly 92,000 clones, about 88% recorded once. The CDR3 is 14 residues long. The ends lost 6 bases at V and 2 bases at J; junction bases unmatched: 5. Looked up from germline, CDR1 is SGHRS and CDR2 is YFSETQ. V gene TRBV5-1 combines with J gene TRBJ2-3, with TRBD2 matching 8 bases. Sequencing input: blood. This clonotype was obtained from a person aged 18 to 70 in good health. This CDR3 is CASTSSGPTDTQYF. CDR3 coding DNA: TGCGCCAGCACCTCTAGCGGGCCCACAGATACGCAGTATTTT. Full variable domain (rest looked up from reference TRBV5-1 and TRBJ2-3): KAGVTQTPRYLIKTRGQQVTLSCSPISGHRSVSWYQQTPGQGLQFLFEYFSETQRNKGNFPGRFSGRQFSNSRSEMNVSTLELGDSALYLCASTSSGPTDTQYFGPGTRLTVL.